Below, 3 T cell receptor beta chains from the same sample are listed, as sequenced in a study of OX40 agonist ivuxolimab in advanced cancers. Using immunoSEQ multiplex PCR, the repertoire was profiled, and TCRdb retains in-frame clones only, with some absent. Of around 84,000 clones in the sample, about 92% were seen once. The sample was CD4+ or CD8+ T cells sorted from blood, taken in a trial of the OX40 agonist ivuxolimab. The receptors shown here come from an adult with an advanced solid tumor such as melanoma, head and neck, liver or kidney cancer.

The chain combines TRBV6-4 with TRBJ2-1, with D possibly TRBD2 on 5 matching bases. The CDR3 totals 14 residues. Germline V gene sequence: CDR1 MRHNA, CDR2 SNTAGT. V was shortened by 3 bases and J by 7 bases, with 13 bases between the two germline ends. For the CDR3, the DNA is TGTGCCAGCAGTGAACAATCGGGGAAAAATGAGCAGTTCTTC. It codes for CASSEQSGKNEQFF.

The chain is built from TRBV6-5 and TRBJ2-2; TRBD1 matches at 8 bases. The CDR3 has 14 amino acids. V gave up 7 bases and J gave up 5 bases; unmatched junction bases: 6. CDR1 is MNHEY and CDR2 is SVGAGI in the germline V gene. In DNA, the CDR3 is TGTGCCAGCACCAGACAGGGGAAAACCGGGGAGCTGTTTTTT. Encoded protein: CASTRQGKTGELFF.

The chain has TRBV5-6 and TRBJ2-3; no clear D. The CDR3 sequence is 15 residues long. V dropped 4 bases and J dropped 0 bases, with 12 bases sitting between them. From germline, CDR1 is SGHDT and CDR2 YYEEEE. The CDR3 here is CASSLDFGSTDTQYF. CDR3 DNA: TGTGCCAGCAGCCTCGACTTCGGAAGCACAGATACGCAGTATTTT. Using reference TRBV5-6 and TRBJ2-3 for the parts outside the CDR3, the full variable domain is DAGVTQSPTHLIKTRGQQVTLRCSPKSGHDTVSWYQQALGQGPQFIFQYYEEEERQRGNFPDRFSGHQFPNYSSELNVNALLLGDSALYLCASSLDFGSTDTQYFGPGTRLTVL.